A selection of T cell receptor beta chains follows, all from one sample in a study of blood T cell repertoires in COVID-19. Clones were sequenced by immunoSEQ multiplex PCR, and TCRdb holds only the in-frame ones, with some missing. The sample contains over 200,000 clones, over 80% of which appear only once. What was sequenced was peripheral blood. Receptor source: a man in his forties with acute or convalescent COVID-19. Each CDR3 is given with its conserved first and last residue. The order of the fields is clone size, D gene, V gene, J gene, CDR3 protein, CDR3 DNA. A D gene is named only where the DNA matches it firmly. Size is omitted from some rows. Given values are once, few, many or a class for expanded clones.

-	-	TRBV19	TRBJ2-1	CASRSGGLSDNEQFF	TGTGCCAGTAGAAGTGGCGGGCTAAGCGACAATGAGCAGTTCTTC
-	-	TRBV9	TRBJ2-2	CASNQAGFNTGELFF	TGTGCCAGCAACCAAGCGGGCTTCAACACCGGGGAGCTGTTTTTT
-	TRBD2	TRBV3-1/TRBV3-2	TRBJ2-7	CASSGGREGSYEQYF	TGTGCCAGCAGCGGAGGGCGGGAGGGGTCCTACGAGCAGTACTTC
once	-	TRBV10-1	TRBJ1-2	CASRAGGGYTF	TGCGCCAGCAGAGCGGGGGGCGGCTACACCTTC
-	-	TRBV15	TRBJ2-7	CATTLAPSGADEQYF	TGTGCCACCACGTTAGCCCCAAGTGGAGCGGACGAGCAGTACTTC
few	-	TRBV10-3	TRBJ1-2	CAIRTGEDYGYTF	TGTGCCATCAGGACGGGGGAAGACTATGGCTACACCTTC
-	-	TRBV18	TRBJ1-1	CASSPPGQSFSEAFF	TGTGCCAGCTCACCACCAGGACAATCTTTCTCTGAAGCTTTCTTT
-	-	TRBV25-1	TRBJ1-6	CASSRGQSSYNSPLHF	TGTGCCAGCAGTAGAGGGCAGAGCTCCTATAATTCACCCCTCCACTTT
-	-	TRBV15	TRBJ1-2	CATSRDAGGYTF	TGTGCCACCAGCAGAGATGCCGGTGGCTACACCTTC
once	-	TRBV19	TRBJ1-1	CASSWAAALNTEAFF	TGTGCCAGTAGTTGGGCAGCCGCTTTGAACACTGAAGCTTTCTTT
-	TRBD1	TRBV13	TRBJ1-2	CASSWTGDYGYTF	TGTGCCAGCAGCTGGACAGGGGACTATGGCTACACCTTC
-	TRBD2	TRBV18	TRBJ2-5	CASSPGGQETQYF	TGTGCCAGCTCACCGGGAGGGCAAGAGACCCAGTACTTC
-	-	TRBV30	TRBJ2-7	CAWSVPPGLEYEQYF	TGTGCCTGGAGTGTTCCCCCAGGCCTGGAATACGAGCAGTACTTC
-	-	TRBV27	TRBJ2-7	CASSQGGPTIIEQYF	TGTGCCAGCAGTCAGGGTGGCCCCACTATTATCGAGCAGTACTTC
-	-	TRBV4-2	TRBJ2-3	CASSQDRSTDTQYF	TGTGCCAGCAGCCAAGATCGGAGCACAGATACGCAGTATTTT
-	TRBD1	TRBV25-1	TRBJ2-7	CASSHQTGAPGEQYF	TGTGCCAGCAGTCACCAGACAGGGGCTCCCGGGGAGCAGTACTTC
-	-	TRBV5-6	TRBJ1-3	CASSFYDGRAGNTIYF	TGTGCCAGCAGCTTTTATGACGGCAGGGCTGGAAACACCATATATTTT
-	-	TRBV3-1/TRBV3-2	TRBJ2-5	CASSRNGRGGTQYF	TGTGCCAGCAGCAGAAACGGGAGAGGAGGGACCCAGTACTTC
-	TRBD1	TRBV2	TRBJ1-4	CASRETGNEKLFF	TGTGCCAGCAGGGAGACAGGGAATGAAAAACTGTTTTTT
-	TRBD1	TRBV19	TRBJ1-4	CASSLRQGSEKLFF	TGTGCCAGTAGTTTAAGACAGGGCAGTGAAAAACTGTTTTTT
many	-	TRBV9	TRBJ1-4	CASSADSSEKLFF	TGTGCCAGCAGCGCGGACAGTTCGGAAAAACTGTTTTTT
-	-	TRBV29-1	TRBJ2-1	CSVGFSRGVGNEQFF	TGCAGCGTTGGGTTCAGCAGGGGGGTTGGCAATGAGCAGTTCTTC
-	TRBD2	TRBV2	TRBJ2-7	CASRTSGRGGPYEQYF	TGTGCCAGCAGGACTAGCGGGAGGGGGGGGCCCTACGAGCAGTACTTC
-	-	TRBV3-1/TRBV3-2	TRBJ2-5	CASSQGRWDQETQYF	TGTGCCAGCAGCCAAGGGAGGTGGGACCAAGAGACCCAGTACTTC
-	TRBD2	TRBV5-1	TRBJ2-7	CASSLEASGHYEQYF	TGCGCCAGCAGCTTGGAGGCTAGCGGGCACTACGAGCAGTACTTC
-	-	TRBV5-1	TRBJ2-5	CASSAGNAPETQYF	TGCGCCAGCAGCGCCGGGAATGCGCCAGAGACCCAGTACTTC
-	TRBD1	TRBV5-4	TRBJ1-1	CASSLDRGNRAFF	TGTGCCAGCAGTTTGGACAGGGGCAATCGGGCTTTCTTT
-	-	TRBV2	TRBJ2-2	CASRGAGDGTGELFF	TGTGCCAGCAGGGGGGCGGGAGATGGTACCGGGGAGCTGTTTTTT
-	-	TRBV6-5	TRBJ2-7	CASSQGVSYEQYF	TGTGCCAGCAGTCAGGGTGTCTCCTACGAGCAGTACTTC
-	TRBD2	TRBV7-8	TRBJ2-3	CASSYKRERDTQYF	TGTGCCAGCAGCTATAAGCGGGAGAGGGATACGCAGTATTTT
-	-	TRBV6-5	TRBJ1-5	CASSSRGLVDNQPQHF	TGTGCCAGCAGTTCTAGGGGGTTGGTTGACAATCAGCCCCAGCATTTT
-	-	TRBV29-1	TRBJ1-1	CSVAKQMNTEAFF	TGCAGCGTTGCAAAGCAAATGAACACTGAAGCTTTCTTT
-	-	TRBV9	TRBJ2-2	CASSVAQGDFGELFF	TGTGCCAGCAGCGTAGCCCAGGGCGACTTCGGGGAGCTGTTTTTT
-	-	TRBV12-3/TRBV12-4	TRBJ1-4	CASSLSAEKLFF	TGTGCCAGCAGTTTGTCCGCGGAAAAACTGTTTTTT
once	-	TRBV29-1	TRBJ1-2	CSAKTDYGYTF	TGCAGCGCTAAAACTGACTATGGCTACACCTTC
-	TRBD1	TRBV19	TRBJ1-2	CASTRDREIYGYTF	TGTGCCAGTACCCGGGACAGGGAGATCTATGGCTACACCTTC
-	TRBD2	TRBV14	TRBJ2-7	CASSQGLAGVWEQYF	TGTGCCAGCAGCCAGGGACTAGCGGGAGTGTGGGAGCAGTACTTC
-	TRBD1	TRBV30	TRBJ1-1	CAWSLQGANTEAFF	TGTGCCTGGAGCCTACAGGGGGCTAACACTGAAGCTTTCTTT
-	TRBD1	TRBV27	TRBJ2-2	CASSHSTGGGGGELFF	TGTGCCAGCAGCCACTCGACAGGGGGCGGCGGCGGGGAGCTGTTTTTT
-	-	TRBV3-1/TRBV3-2	TRBJ2-5	CASSRRQETQYF	TGTGCCAGCAGCAGGAGACAAGAGACCCAGTACTTC
-	-	TRBV6-2/TRBV6-3	TRBJ2-2	CASSYQDTITGELFF	TGTGCCAGCAGTTACCAGGACACCATCACCGGGGAGCTGTTTTTT